This TCR beta chain is drawn from a study of blood T cells in healthy people across ages. Study outcomes and limitations: The CMV status of each donor remained undetermined, and this could have confounded shifts in expanded clonotypes. The unsorted PBMCs prevented any conclusive comparison of naive versus antigen-experienced cells.

A word on this clonotype: What it binds is not known.

CDR1 is PRHDT and CDR2 is FYEKMQ in the germline V gene (reference sequence). This CDR3 contains 14 residues. Trimming pared 5 bases from V and 4 bases from J, leaving 14 bases between. A second PCR, run for about 7 to 11 cycles, used a sample-barcoded 5' primer plus a J-beta primer mix. TCRdb reprocessed the 5' RACE reads via MiXCR and lists one record per CDR3 protein. Found here are fewer than 2 million distinct CDR3 sequences, about 39% of them singletons; the top ten hold 23%. The V gene is TRBV13, the J gene TRBJ1-1, with D hard to call. Sequenced material: blood. The TCR was taken from a human donor in good health. The CDR3, as DNA: TGTGCCAGCAGCCCTGTTTCGGCAGGCACTGAAGCTTTCTTT. Amino acids: CASSPVSAGTEAFF.